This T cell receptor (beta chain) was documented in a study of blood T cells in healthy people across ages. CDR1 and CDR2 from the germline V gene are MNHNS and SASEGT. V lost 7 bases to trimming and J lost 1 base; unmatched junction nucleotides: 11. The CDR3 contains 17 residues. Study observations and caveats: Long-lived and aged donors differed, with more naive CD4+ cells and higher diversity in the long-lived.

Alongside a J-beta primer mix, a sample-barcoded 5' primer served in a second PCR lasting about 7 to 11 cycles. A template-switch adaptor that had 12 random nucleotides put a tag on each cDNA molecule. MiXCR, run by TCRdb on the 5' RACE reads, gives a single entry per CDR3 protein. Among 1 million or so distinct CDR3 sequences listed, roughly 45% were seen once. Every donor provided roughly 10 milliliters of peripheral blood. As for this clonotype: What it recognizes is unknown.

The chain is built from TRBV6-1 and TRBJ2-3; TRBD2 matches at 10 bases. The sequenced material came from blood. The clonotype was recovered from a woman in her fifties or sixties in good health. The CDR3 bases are TGTGCCAGCAAGAGATCTAGCGGGAGACTGGGCACAGATACGCAGTATTTT. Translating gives CASKRSSGRLGTDTQYF.